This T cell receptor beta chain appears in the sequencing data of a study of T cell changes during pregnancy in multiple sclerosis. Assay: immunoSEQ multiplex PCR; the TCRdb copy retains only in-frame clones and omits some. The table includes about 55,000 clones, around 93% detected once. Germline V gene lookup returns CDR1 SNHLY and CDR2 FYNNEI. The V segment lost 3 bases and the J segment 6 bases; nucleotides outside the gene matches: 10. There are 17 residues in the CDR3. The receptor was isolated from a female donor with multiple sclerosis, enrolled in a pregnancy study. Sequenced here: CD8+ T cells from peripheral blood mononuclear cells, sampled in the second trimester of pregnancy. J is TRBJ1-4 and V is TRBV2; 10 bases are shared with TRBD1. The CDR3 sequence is CASSDPGQGIADEKLFF. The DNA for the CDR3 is TGTGCCAGCAGTGATCCGGGACAGGGGATTGCTGATGAAAAACTGTTTTTT.